This entry lists 25 T cell receptor beta chains sequenced from one sample in a study of blood T cell repertoires in COVID-19 (dated by TCRdb to 2019 to 2021). The library was produced with the immunoSEQ multiplex PCR assay. Entries here come from immuneACCESS through TCRdb and include only in-frame sequences with V and J called. Some clones fail to appear in such tables; in the studies checked, an unresolved V gene covers under half of the shortfall, and the cause of the remainder is unknown. The sample data list about 400,000 clones, and about 90% of these were observed just once. Approximately 1.2% of the sample goes to the ten largest clones. Input material: peripheral blood. The receptor set was obtained from a man aged 35 to 55 with acute or convalescent COVID-19.

The V gene is TRBV29-1, the J gene TRBJ2-2, with unresolved D. V dropped 4 bases and J dropped 5 bases, with 8 bases sitting between them. The CDR3 is 12 amino acids. The V gene's germline CDR1 is SQVTM and CDR2 ANQGSEA. CDR3 protein: CSVVCQTGELFF. The CDR3 DNA sequence: TGCAGCGTTGTGTGTCAGACCGGGGAGCTGTTTTTT.

This sequence joins TRBV5-4 and TRBJ2-7; D gene ambiguous. CDR3 length equals 15 residues. V was cut by 4 bases and J by 0 bases, with 14 bases left in between. Germline V gene sequence: CDR1 SGHNT, CDR2 YYREEE (reference sequence). The CDR3 is CASSETSLSSYEQYF. The CDR3 DNA is TGTGCCAGCAGCGAGACAAGCCTAAGCTCCTACGAGCAGTACTTC.

CDR3 sequence: CASSQVWDRSNYGYTF. CDR3 DNA: TGTGCCAGCAGCCAAGTATGGGACAGGTCTAACTATGGCTACACCTTC. The V and J genes are TRBV3-1 (or the pseudogene TRBV3-2) and TRBJ1-2; 8 bases align to TRBD1. V shed 1 base and J 0 bases; nucleotides not matched to a gene: 4. This CDR3 spans 16 amino acids. Germline CDR1 reads LGHDT; CDR2 reads YNNKEL (reference sequence).

The chain has TRBV10-3 and TRBJ1-3; no clear D gene. Germline lookup yields CDR1 ENHRY and CDR2 SYGVKD. Trimming cost V 3 bases and J 4 bases, with 19 bases left between them. This CDR3 contains 17 residues. The CDR3 is CAISDPLTGSSGNTIYF. CDR3 nucleotide sequence: TGTGCCATCAGTGATCCCCTCACGGGGTCTTCGGGAAACACCATATATTTT.

The genes are TRBV19 and TRBJ1-4; D unclear. Between the trimmed V and J ends, which lost 4 bases and 6 bases, there was a span of 12 bases. This CDR3 has 14 amino acids. The V gene's germline CDR1 is LNHDA and CDR2 SQIVND (reference sequence). CDR3 loop: CASSSERLDEKLFF. DNA for the CDR3: TGTGCCAGTAGTAGTGAGCGGCTTGATGAAAAACTGTTTTTT.

The V and J genes are TRBV5-1 and TRBJ2-3, with 7 bases fitting TRBD2. V shed 4 bases and J 4 bases; nucleotides not matched to a gene: 9. The germline gives CDR1 SGHRS, CDR2 YFSETQ. CDR3 size: 15 residues. CDR3 in DNA: TGCGCCAGCAGCCCGGCTAGCGGTTCCGCAGATACGCAGTATTTT. It codes for CASSPASGSADTQYF.

The chain carries TRBV18 and TRBJ2-3; 8 bases match TRBD2. Germline V lookup: CDR1 KGHSH, CDR2 LQKENI. The trim removed 5 bases at V and 6 bases at J, leaving 1 base unmatched. The CDR3 covers 12 residues. CDR3 in amino acids: CASSLAGDTQYF. For the CDR3, the DNA is TGTGCCAGCTCATTAGCGGGGGATACGCAGTATTTT.

The chain links TRBV15 to TRBJ1-4, with 8 bases lining up with TRBD1. Germline V gene lookup returns CDR1 LNHNV and CDR2 YYDKDF (reference sequence). V was pared by 3 bases and J by 7 bases, with 7 bases of the junction left unmatched. The CDR3 is made up of 15 amino acids. In nucleotides, the CDR3 is TGTGCCACCAGCAGTGAGACAGGGGCTAGTGAAAAACTGTTTTTT. Its protein product is CATSSETGASEKLFF.

The chain couples TRBV20-1 to TRBJ1-2; a weak D match, TRBD1 (5 bases). V lost 3 bases, J lost 14 bases, and 22 bases lay in between. The CDR3 contains 13 residues. Germline loops: CDR1 DFQATT, CDR2 SNEGSKA (reference sequence). CDR3 in DNA: TGCAGTGCTAGTCCCTGGGGCTTGAACGGGTGGACCTTC. Translation gives CSASPWGLNGWTF.

The chain uses TRBV4-1 and TRBJ1-5, with 9 nucleotides matching TRBD1. The junction had 5 bases not matched to a gene; V was cut back by 2 bases and J by 9 bases. CDR3 length equals 14 residues. From germline, CDR1 is MGHRA and CDR2 YSYEKL. CDR3 protein: CASSQTGQGPPQHF. The CDR3 DNA sequence: TGCGCCAGCAGCCAAACCGGACAGGGGCCGCCCCAGCATTTT.

This rearrangement joins TRBV7-6 to TRBJ2-7, with a possible D match to TRBD2 (5 bases). Trimming cost V 3 bases and J 9 bases, with 12 bases left between them. The CDR3 covers 12 residues. CDR1 and CDR2 from the germline V gene are SGHVS and FNYEAQ. The CDR3 DNA is TGTGCCAGCAGCTTGGTGGACGAGGGGCAGTACTTC. It encodes CASSLVDEGQYF. The variable domain in full, completed from reference TRBV7-6 and TRBJ2-7, reads GAGVSQSPRYKVTKRGQDVALRCDPISGHVSLYWYRQALGQGPEFLTYFNYEAQQDKSGLPNDRFSAERPEGSISTLTIQRTEQRDSAMYRCASSLVDEGQYFGPGTRLTVT.

The V call is TRBV5-1, the J call TRBJ2-7; tentatively, D is TRBD2 (5 bases). Germline V gene sequence: CDR1 SGHRS, CDR2 YFSETQ. The V and J ends lost 3 bases and 4 bases respectively, with 14 bases between them. This CDR3 has 14 amino acids. The CDR3 DNA follows: TGCGCCAGCAGCTCGGCCCACGGGGAATACGAGCAGTACTTC. This sequence encodes CASSSAHGEYEQYF. Supplemented by reference TRBV5-1 and TRBJ2-7, the full variable domain reads KAGVTQTPRYLIKTRGQQVTLSCSPISGHRSVSWYQQTPGQGLQFLFEYFSETQRNKGNFPGRFSGRQFSNSRSEMNVSTLELGDSALYLCASSSAHGEYEQYFGPGTRLTVT.

This chain links TRBV7-3 with TRBJ1-1; TRBD1 is a possible D gene (6 bases). V lost 5 bases and J 9 bases, leaving 16 bases between the germline ends. The germline V gene encodes CDR1 SGHTA and CDR2 FQGTGA. This CDR3 spans 13 amino acids. The CDR3 is CASSPARTDQAFF. The CDR3 region has the DNA TGTGCCAGCAGCCCCGCTAGGACAGACCAAGCTTTCTTT.

This chain joins TRBV10-2 and TRBJ1-2; the match to TRBD1 covers 9 bases. This CDR3 has 17 amino acids. V shed 5 bases and J 3 bases; nucleotides not matched to a gene: 13. CDR1 WSHSY and CDR2 SAAADI come from the germline V gene. CDR3 residues: CASSSWLTGGSDYGYTF. The CDR3 nucleotides are TGCGCCAGCAGTTCGTGGCTGACAGGGGGATCTGACTATGGCTACACCTTC.

The chain uses TRBV9 and TRBJ1-5; TRBD1 aligns across 8 bases. The J segment lost 1 base and the V segment lost 4 bases, leaving 4 bases of the junction unmatched. Per germline, CDR1 SGDLS and CDR2 YYNGEE. The CDR3 sequence is 15 residues long. CDR3 DNA: TGTGCCAGCAGCCAGGGGGCCCAGAGCAATCAGCCCCAGCATTTT. Amino acids: CASSQGAQSNQPQHF.

This sequence joins TRBV7-9 and TRBJ1-4; D ambiguous. The CDR3 sequence is 14 residues long. Germline V lookup: CDR1 SEHNR, CDR2 FQNEAQ (reference sequence). The V and J ends lost 2 bases and 8 bases respectively, with 12 bases between them. The CDR3 is CASSLRGQVEKLFF. The DNA for the CDR3 is TGTGCCAGCAGCTTACGAGGGCAGGTCGAAAAACTGTTTTTT.

The chain links TRBV28 to TRBJ1-2, with D possibly matching TRBD1 (6 bases). V was pared by 5 bases and J by 4 bases, with 20 bases between. The germline V gene encodes CDR1 MDHEN and CDR2 SYDVKM. The CDR3 is 16 residues long. The CDR3 here is CASSPGGAGALYGYTF. CDR3 sequence (DNA): TGTGCCAGCAGTCCCGGGGGGGCGGGGGCCCTCTATGGCTACACCTTC.

The V call is TRBV12-3 or TRBV12-4, the J call TRBJ1-5; unclear D gene. This CDR3 comprises 13 residues. V was clipped by 8 bases and J by 9 bases, with 17 bases between them. The CDR3 reads CASRLGRRGPQHF. CDR3 sequence (DNA): TGTGCCAGCCGGTTAGGTAGGAGAGGGCCCCAGCATTTT.

The rearrangement uses TRBV5-1 and TRBJ2-7; 9 bases fit TRBD1. The CDR3 contains 13 residues. The V gene end was trimmed by 0 bases and the J gene end by 13 bases; junction bases not matched to a gene: 8. Germline lookup yields CDR1 SGHRS and CDR2 YFSETQ. CDR3 loop: CASSLGGQGLIYF. In DNA, the CDR3 is TGCGCCAGCAGCTTGGGAGGACAGGGGTTAATCTACTTC.

This chain connects TRBV2 to TRBJ2-3; 8 bases fit TRBD1. CDR1 is SNHLY, CDR2 FYNNEI, per germline. Losses at the gene ends were 3 bases for V and 1 base for J; bases not matched to a gene: 3. The CDR3 totals 15 residues. In DNA form, the CDR3 reads TGTGCCAGCAGTGATCAGGGGGCGGGCACAGATACGCAGTATTTT. This gives the protein CASSDQGAGTDTQYF.

The chain has TRBV9 and TRBJ2-1; TRBD2 agrees at 8 bases. The germline CDR1 and CDR2 sequences are SGDLS and YYNGEE. The CDR3 runs 15 residues. Unmatched junction bases numbered 8, after V lost 4 bases and J lost 5 bases. The chain's CDR3 is CASSFSAGGNNEQFF. CDR3 coding DNA: TGTGCCAGCAGCTTTTCCGCGGGGGGAAACAATGAGCAGTTCTTC.

V and J are TRBV7-9 and TRBJ2-1; TRBD1 matches 11 bases. The CDR3 length is 15 residues. The J segment lost 6 bases and the V segment lost 6 bases, leaving 7 bases of the junction unmatched. Germline V lookup: CDR1 SEHNR, CDR2 FQNEAQ (reference sequence). CDR3 sequence (DNA): TGTGCCAGCAGGTACGGACAGGGGGCGCCCAATGAGCAGTTCTTC. It yields the protein CASRYGQGAPNEQFF.

The rearrangement links TRBV28 to TRBJ2-5; D is uncertain. V lost 2 bases and J lost 3, with 7 bases in between. CDR1 is MDHEN, CDR2 SYDVKM, per germline. CDR3 length: 13 residues. CDR3 DNA: TGTGCCAGCAGTTTACTGCGGAAAGAGACCCAGTACTTC. Encoded protein: CASSLLRKETQYF. Full variable domain (rest looked up from reference TRBV28 and TRBJ2-5): DVKVTQSSRYLVKRTGEKVFLECVQDMDHENMFWYRQDPGLGLRLIYFSYDVKMKEKGDIPEGYSVSREKKERFSLILESASTNQTSMYLCASSLLRKETQYFGPGTRLLVL.

The chain joins TRBV6-1 to TRBJ2-7, with 16 positions matching TRBD2. The germline V gene encodes CDR1 MNHNS and CDR2 SASEGT. The CDR3 is 18 amino acids. The ends lost 3 bases at V and 4 bases at J; junction bases unmatched: 9. CDR3 sequence (DNA): TGTGCCAGCAGTGACAGGGGACTAGCGGGAGGGCTGAGATACGAGCAGTACTTC. Amino acid sequence: CASSDRGLAGGLRYEQYF.

The chain joins TRBV10-3 to TRBJ2-5; the D is unclear. The CDR3 is 10 residues long. V lost 8 bases and J 3 bases, leaving 4 bases between the germline ends. CDR1 and CDR2 (germline): ENHRY, SYGVKD. CDR3 amino acids: CAIAKETQYF. The CDR3 bases are TGTGCCATCGCTAAAGAGACCCAGTACTTC.